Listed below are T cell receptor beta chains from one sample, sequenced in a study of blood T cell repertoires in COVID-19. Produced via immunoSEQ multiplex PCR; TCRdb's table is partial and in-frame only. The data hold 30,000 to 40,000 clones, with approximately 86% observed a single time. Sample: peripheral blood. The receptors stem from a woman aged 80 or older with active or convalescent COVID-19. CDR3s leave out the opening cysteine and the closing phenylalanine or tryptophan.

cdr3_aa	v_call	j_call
ASSRPLRDRAGEQY	TRBV21-1	TRBJ2-7
ASSQVEQDYEQY	TRBV4-1	TRBJ2-7
ASSSEGAKSSYNEQF	TRBV11-2	TRBJ2-1
ASSIRTGGIEAF	TRBV7-3	TRBJ1-1
ASSPTAPPETQY	TRBV18	TRBJ2-5
ARMGTDNSPLH	TRBV6-5	TRBJ1-6
ASSLRGFGYGYT	TRBV7-2	TRBJ1-2
ASSPRGGASDTQY	TRBV9	TRBJ2-3
ASSLRQANQPQH	TRBV2	TRBJ1-5
ASSEQSGSPYNEQF	TRBV7-9	TRBJ2-1
ASSYQGSSPC	TRBV6-2/TRBV6-3	TRBJ1-4
ASSSKGGAYTYNEQF	TRBV7-2	TRBJ2-1
ASSLKPGQGIRTDTQY	TRBV5-1	TRBJ2-3